Following are 3 T cell receptor beta chains from one sample sequenced in a study of T cell responses to AZD1222 COVID-19 vaccine. Generated by immunoSEQ multiplex PCR, the TCRdb table keeps only in-frame clones and is missing some. The sample includes 200,000 or so clones, roughly 88% of them seen just once. The sequencing here drew on peripheral blood, taken on day 0 of AZD1222 vaccination. These receptors originate from an adult in good health.

The chain combines TRBV28 with TRBJ2-1, with unresolved D. The germline CDR1 and CDR2 sequences are MDHEN and SYDVKM. The CDR3 sequence is 12 residues long. Trimming left V 2 bases short and J 4 bases short, with 3 bases between. CDR3 in amino acids: CASSLQYNEQFF. DNA for the CDR3: TGTGCCAGCAGTTTACAATACAATGAGCAGTTCTTC.

This clone appeared a single time. J is TRBJ1-1 and V is TRBV27, with a tentative D call TRBD1 (6 bases). The CDR3 has 14 residues. CDR1 MNHEY and CDR2 SMNVEV come from the germline V gene (reference sequence). V was trimmed by 5 bases and J by 7 bases, leaving 17 bases between them. The CDR3 DNA reads TGTGCCAGCAGTGCGACAGGCGCCGTCCTTGAAGCTTTCTTT. Protein sequence: CASSATGAVLEAFF.

CDR3 loop: CASSQGGSGGTYQETQYF. The CDR3, as DNA: TGTGCCAGCAGCCAAGGAGGGAGCGGGGGGACGTACCAAGAGACCCAGTACTTC. The rearrangement uses TRBV4-2 and TRBJ2-5; TRBD2 aligns across 9 bases. The ends lost 1 base at V and 0 bases at J; junction bases unmatched: 9. This CDR3 comprises 18 residues. The germline gives CDR1 LGHNA, CDR2 YNFKEQ.